The 5 T cell receptor beta chains below all came from one sample that was sequenced in a study of blood T cell repertoires in COVID-19. Assay used: immunoSEQ multiplex PCR; TCRdb lists only in-frame clones, some missing. The sample has about 300,000 clones; approximately 86% are singletons. The sample consisted of peripheral blood. The receptors stem from a man in his sixties or seventies with acute or convalescent COVID-19.

The table lists this clone with a few counts. Additional DNA sequences in this sample encode the identical CDR3. The chain employs TRBV12-3 or TRBV12-4 and TRBJ2-2; possibly TRBD2 for D (5 bases). V was trimmed by 5 bases and J by 5 bases, leaving 6 bases between them. The CDR3 loop spans 12 amino acids. The CDR3: CASSRETGELFF. As DNA, the CDR3 is TGTGCCAGCAGTCGGGAAACCGGGGAGCTGTTTTTT.

This clone has just one count. V usage is TRBV5-5 and J usage is TRBJ2-2; TRBD2 aligns across 8 bases. J lost 5 bases, V lost 4 bases, and 7 bases had no gene match. The CDR3 length is 15 residues. CDR1 SGHKS and CDR2 YYEKEE come from the germline V gene (reference sequence). The CDR3 protein is CASSHSGGTTGELFF. The CDR3 bases are TGTGCCAGCAGCCACAGCGGGGGCACTACCGGGGAGCTGTTTTTT.

This sequence joins TRBV15 and TRBJ2-1; no firm D call. V lost 8 bases and J lost 0, with 5 bases in between. The CDR3 is 12 residues long. In germline, CDR1 is LNHNV, CDR2 YYDKDF (reference sequence). The CDR3 sequence: CATAVSYNEQFF. The CDR3 bases are TGTGCCACCGCGGTCTCCTACAATGAGCAGTTCTTC.

V is TRBV7-9 and J is TRBJ1-4; D perhaps matches TRBD1 (6 bases). Trimming cost V 1 base and J 5 bases, with 11 bases left between them. This CDR3 is built from 15 residues. Germline values: CDR1 SEHNR, CDR2 FQNEAQ (reference sequence). Here the CDR3 DNA reads TGTGCCAGCAGCTTAGGGGACACCATCAATGAAAAACTGTTTTTT. It specifies CASSLGDTINEKLFF. The full variable domain, in which reference TRBV7-9 and TRBJ1-4 provide the parts outside the CDR3, is DTGVSQNPRHKITKRGQNVTFRCDPISEHNRLYWYRQTLGQGPEFLTYFQNEAQLEKSRLLSDRFSAERPKGSFSTLEIQRTEQGDSAMYLCASSLGDTINEKLFFGSGTQLSVL.

The table lists this clone with a count of one. The chain carries TRBV12-3 or TRBV12-4 and TRBJ2-5; tentative D call: TRBD1 (6 bases). The V end lost 6 bases, the J end lost 6 bases, and 14 bases lay between the germline ends. This CDR3 comprises 13 residues. CDR3 sequence reads: CASSRQVFQTQYF. The CDR3, as DNA: TGTGCCAGCAGCCGACAGGTTTTTCAGACCCAGTACTTC.